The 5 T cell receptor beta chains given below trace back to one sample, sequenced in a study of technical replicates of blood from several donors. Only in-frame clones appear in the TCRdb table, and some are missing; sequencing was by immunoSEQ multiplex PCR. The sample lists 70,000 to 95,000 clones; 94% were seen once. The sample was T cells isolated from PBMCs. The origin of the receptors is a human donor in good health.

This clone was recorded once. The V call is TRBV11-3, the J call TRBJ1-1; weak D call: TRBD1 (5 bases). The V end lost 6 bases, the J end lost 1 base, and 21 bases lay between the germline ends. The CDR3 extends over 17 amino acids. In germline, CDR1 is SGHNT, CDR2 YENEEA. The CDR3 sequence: CASSTPGGFGPNTEAFF. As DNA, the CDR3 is TGTGCCAGCAGTACACCGGGGGGATTCGGGCCGAACACTGAAGCTTTCTTT. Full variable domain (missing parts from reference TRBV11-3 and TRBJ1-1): EAGVVQSPRYKIIEKKQPVAFWCNPISGHNTLYWYLQNLGQGPELLIRYENEEAVDDSQLPKDRFSAERLKGVDSTLKIQPAELGDSAVYLCASSTPGGFGPNTEAFFGQGTRLTVV.

CDR3 nucleotides: TGTGCCAGCACCCTCCGAGGGGGTGGTACTGAAGCTTTCTTT. Translation gives CASTLRGGGTEAFF. The chain recombines TRBV27 with TRBJ1-1, with TRBD1 as a possible D gene (6 bases). This CDR3 is built from 14 residues. Germline V gene sequence: CDR1 MNHEY, CDR2 SMNVEV (reference sequence). Trimming cost V 7 bases and J 5 bases, with 17 bases left between them.

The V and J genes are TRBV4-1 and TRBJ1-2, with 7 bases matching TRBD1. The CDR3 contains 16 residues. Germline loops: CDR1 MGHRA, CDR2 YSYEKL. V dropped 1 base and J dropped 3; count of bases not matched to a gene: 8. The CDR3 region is CASSQGRTGSDYGYTF. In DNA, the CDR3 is TGCGCCAGCAGCCAAGGGCGGACAGGTTCCGACTATGGCTACACCTTC.

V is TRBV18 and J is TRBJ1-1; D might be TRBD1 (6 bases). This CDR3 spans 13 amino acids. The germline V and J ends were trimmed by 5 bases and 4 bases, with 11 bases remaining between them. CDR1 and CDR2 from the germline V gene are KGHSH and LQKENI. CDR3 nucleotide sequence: TGTGCCAGCTCAGGGGGCGTCGGCACTGAAGCTTTCTTT. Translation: CASSGGVGTEAFF.

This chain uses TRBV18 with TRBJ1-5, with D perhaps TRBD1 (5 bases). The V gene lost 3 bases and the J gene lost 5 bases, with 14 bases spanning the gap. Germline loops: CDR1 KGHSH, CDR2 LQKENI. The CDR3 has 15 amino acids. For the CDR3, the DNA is TGTGCCAGCTCACCCGCTTCAGGGTGGGATCAGCCCCAGCATTTT. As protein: CASSPASGWDQPQHF. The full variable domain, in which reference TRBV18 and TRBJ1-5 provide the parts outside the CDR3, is NAGVMQNPRHLVRRRGQEARLRCSPMKGHSHVYWYRQLPEEGLKFMVYLQKENIIDESGMPKERFSAEFPKEGPSILRIQQVVRGDSAAYFCASSPASGWDQPQHFGDGTRLSIL.